This TCR beta chain was obtained from a study of identical twins. General study findings and limits: Beta clonotypes that were abundant in cord blood contained fewer insertions, a pattern absent from memory repertoires. Cross-sectional statistical analysis, not tracking of the same donors, underpinned the conclusions.

This clonotype was detected a few times. Antigen: not known. The CDR3 is 18 amino acids. Germline V gives CDR1 LNHNV, CDR2 YYDKDF (reference sequence). The V segment lost 1 base and the J segment 5 bases; nucleotides outside the gene matches: 12. A template switching step contributed a universal primer site, while unique molecular identifiers were present in the cDNA. TCRdb itself ran the 5' RACE reads through MiXCR, one entry per CDR3 protein. The sample holds fewer than 350,000 distinct CDR3 sequences, around 8.8% seen once. This sample was also put to use in a study of yellow fever vaccine responses in identical twins.

This sequence joins TRBV15 and TRBJ1-5, with 9 bases identical to TRBD1. This sequence was found in a woman aged 18-35 years in good health. The sequenced material came from memory (CD45RO+) T cells sorted from blood. CDR3 in amino acids: CATSRGGTGSRWDQPQHF. The CDR3 DNA follows: TGTGCCACCAGCAGAGGAGGGACAGGGTCAAGGTGGGATCAGCCCCAGCATTTT.